The TCR beta chain under discussion was sequenced for a study of cytomegalovirus exposure and HLA in healthy donors. Study-level background: The 130 or so validation repertoires, a later analysis reported, used the same platform as the approximately 700 first-cohort repertoires. Study-level findings and limits: Cytomegalovirus association was assigned to about 150 TCR beta chains. Reportedly, diagnosis of cytomegalovirus status by the classifier showed high specificity and sensitivity.

Only in-frame clones appear in the TCRdb table, and some are missing; sequencing was by immunoSEQ multiplex PCR. Of 150,000 to 200,000 clones in the sample, about 86% were seen once. As for this clone: Its specificity is not known.

The CDR3 extends over 12 amino acids. Germline V lookup: CDR1 GTSNPN, CDR2 SVGIG (reference sequence). The sequence came from a woman aged 25 to 45 in good health and CMV-seronegative. The chain uses TRBV30 and TRBJ2-5; no clear D gene. The DNA end is a closer match to TRBJ2-7, so the J assignment may be wrong. The sequenced sample was PBMCs. In nucleotides, the CDR3 is TGTGCCTGGAGTCTCCCCCAGTACGAGCAGTACTTC. Translating it yields CAWSLPQYEQYF.